The T cell receptor beta chain described here comes from a study of blood T cell repertoires in COVID-19. Across the study: From the United States, Italy and Spain came samples of acute and convalescent COVID-19. T cells, B-cell-depleted T cells, or PBMCs supplied cDNA or gDNA.

Unmatched junction bases numbered 16, after V lost 5 bases and J lost 4 bases. CDR1 and CDR2 (germline): LNHDA, SQIVND (reference sequence). This CDR3 contains 17 residues. Some clones are missing from TCRdb's copy, which holds only in-frame ones; the method was immunoSEQ multiplex PCR. The sample includes approximately 140,000 clones, around 80% of them seen just once. Specimen: peripheral blood. The source is a man older than 75 with acute or convalescent COVID-19. The chain recombines TRBV19 with TRBJ1-2; 7 bases fit TRBD1. CDR3 loop: CASSLNLGQAAGYGYTF. CDR3 DNA: TGTGCCAGTAGTCTGAACCTCGGACAGGCCGCGGGCTATGGCTACACCTTC.